The clone carrying this T cell receptor (beta chain) was found many times. Its antigen is still unknown. The PBMCs were taken from more than 8 ml of fresh peripheral blood. These data belong to a study of T cells in Graves' hyperthyroidism and ophthalmopathy. There were TCR beta CDR3 regions amplified from RNA transcripts. Researchers ran a first-round RT-PCR on the TCR CDR3 using the HTBI primer set. One entry per CDR3 protein, called by TCRdb with MiXCR from the multiplex PCR reads. The repertoire holds 640,000 or so distinct CDR3 sequences, with approximately 15% as singletons. Study results and caveats: Most clonotypes that expanded in the thyroid above 0.001 also showed up in blood.

The germline V gene encodes CDR1 LGHDT and CDR2 YNNKEL (reference sequence). The CDR3 has 13 amino acids. With 0 bases removed from V and 4 bases from J, the gap between germline ends came to 4 bases. The sample comprised blood. The source of this sequence is a woman between 18 and 29 years old with Graves' ophthalmopathy. This chain uses TRBV3-1 with TRBJ1-5; D gene uncertain. The CDR3 DNA sequence: TGTGCCAGCAGCCAAGATGTTAATCAGCCCCAGCATTTT. Residues: CASSQDVNQPQHF. Using reference TRBV3-1 and TRBJ1-5 for the parts outside the CDR3, the full variable domain is DTAVSQTPKYLVTQMGNDKSIKCEQNLGHDTMYWYKQDSKKFLKIMFSYNNKELIINETVPNRFSPKSPDKAHLNLHINSLELGDSAVYFCASSQDVNQPQHFGDGTRLSIL.